This entry lists 12 T cell receptor beta chains sequenced from one sample in a study of cytomegalovirus exposure and HLA in healthy donors. The PCR ran on 60 Vbeta and 13 Jbeta primers. Using immunoSEQ multiplex PCR, the repertoire was profiled, and TCRdb retains in-frame clones only, with some absent. The sample has 110,000 or so clones; under 85% are singletons. Sequenced: PBMCs. These receptors were obtained from a woman aged 40-49 years in good health and CMV-seropositive.

In regard to this clone: A junction end diverges from the germline sequence, so it may reflect a read error. The chain employs TRBV6-5 and TRBJ2-1, with 12 bases matching TRBD2. The CDR3 is 14 amino acids. Germline V gives CDR1 MNHEY, CDR2 SVGAGI. In DNA form, the CDR3 reads TGTGCCAGCAGTGAATTCGAGTCCAGACTAGCGGGAGTCTTC. Amino acid sequence: CASSEFESRLAGVF.

The V and J genes are TRBV11-2 and TRBJ1-2; a possible D gene is TRBD1 (6 bases). The V gene's germline CDR1 is SGHAT and CDR2 FQNNGV. The V end lost 1 base, the J end lost 0 bases, and 15 bases lay between the germline ends. This CDR3 region has 17 residues. CDR3 in amino acids: CASSLGGFRGTNYGYTF. DNA of the CDR3: TGTGCCAGCAGCTTAGGCGGATTCAGGGGTACTAACTATGGCTACACCTTC.

This chain joins TRBV4-3 and TRBJ1-4; 7 bases fit TRBD1. J gave up 1 base and V 6 bases, and 5 bases lay outside the gene matches. CDR1 is LGHNA and CDR2 is YSLEER in the germline V gene. This CDR3 spans 15 amino acids. In nucleotides, the CDR3 is TGCGCCAGCAGTCTGGGACAGTTAACTAATGAAAAACTGTTTTTT. Its translation is CASSLGQLTNEKLFF.

The rearrangement uses TRBV11-3 and TRBJ2-1; TRBD2 might be the D (8 bases). V was cut by 5 bases and J by 0 bases, with 17 bases left in between. The germline gives CDR1 SGHNT, CDR2 YENEEA. The CDR3 consists of 17 residues. The CDR3 loop is CASSRAGGQNSYNEQFF. CDR3 DNA sequence: TGTGCCAGCAGCCGCGCGGGGGGACAGAACTCCTACAATGAGCAGTTCTTC. Filled out from reference TRBV11-3 and TRBJ2-1, the complete variable domain reads EAGVVQSPRYKIIEKKQPVAFWCNPISGHNTLYWYLQNLGQGPELLIRYENEEAVDDSQLPKDRFSAERLKGVDSTLKIQPAELGDSAVYLCASSRAGGQNSYNEQFFGPGTRLTVL.

The V call is TRBV6-6, the J call TRBJ2-5; 7 bases map to TRBD2. Germline loops: CDR1 MNHNY, CDR2 SVGAGI (reference sequence). The V gene end was trimmed by 2 bases and the J gene end by 0 bases; junction bases not matched to a gene: 6. This CDR3 contains 16 residues. CDR3 DNA sequence: TGTGCCAGCAGTTACGGGTGGGGGGGGTACCAAGAGACCCAGTACTTC. It specifies CASSYGWGGYQETQYF.

The V call is TRBV5-1, the J call TRBJ2-3; TRBD1 is a possible D gene (7 bases). The V and J ends lost 3 bases and 5 bases respectively, with 22 bases between them. The V gene's germline CDR1 is SGHRS and CDR2 YFSETQ. This CDR3 spans 17 amino acids. CDR3 region: CASSSLFRGVRGDTQYF. The CDR3 DNA is TGCGCCAGCAGCTCTCTCTTCAGGGGGGTTCGGGGAGATACGCAGTATTTT.

This rearrangement joins TRBV11-3 to TRBJ2-2; D is perhaps TRBD2 (6 bases). This CDR3 contains 16 residues. Germline CDR1 is SGHNT and CDR2 is YENEEA. Deletions cut 7 bases from V and 5 bases from J, with 20 bases between. CDR3 amino acids: CASKPKGGPGTGELFF. Written as DNA, the CDR3 is TGTGCCAGCAAACCAAAAGGAGGGCCGGGAACCGGGGAGCTGTTTTTT.

The table lists this clone with a few counts. J is TRBJ1-1 and V is TRBV6-5; D not certain. V lost 5 bases to trimming and J lost 1 base, with 8 bases between them. This CDR3 is built from 13 residues. Germline V lookup: CDR1 MNHEY, CDR2 SVGAGI. This CDR3 reads CASSPQSNTEAFF. In nucleotides, the CDR3 is TGTGCCAGCAGTCCTCAGTCGAACACTGAAGCTTTCTTT.

The CDR3 protein is CASRLAGGTYNEQFF. The CDR3 DNA reads TGTGCCAGCCGGTTAGCGGGAGGAACCTACAATGAGCAGTTCTTC. This chain joins TRBV28 and TRBJ2-1, with 10 bases lining up with TRBD2. Per the germline V gene, CDR1 is MDHEN and CDR2 is SYDVKM. The trim removed 8 bases at V and 2 bases at J, leaving 6 bases unmatched. The length of the CDR3 is 15 residues.

This chain links TRBV28 with TRBJ2-4; D possibly corresponds to TRBD2 (6 bases). CDR3 length equals 15 residues. Germline assignment: CDR1 MDHEN and CDR2 SYDVKM. V lost 4 bases, J lost 0 bases, and 10 bases lay in between. In DNA, the CDR3 is TGTGCCAGCAGTTGGGCGGGGCTAGCCAAAAACATTCAGTACTTC. Its translation is CASSWAGLAKNIQYF.

The chain recombines TRBV27 with TRBJ1-1; 9 bases line up with TRBD1. CDR3 length: 15 amino acids. V lost 6 bases, J lost 4 bases, and 9 bases stayed unmatched. The germline gives CDR1 MNHEY, CDR2 SMNVEV (reference sequence). Here the CDR3 reads CASRDVDRGFTEAFF. The CDR3 region has the DNA TGTGCCAGCAGAGATGTGGACAGGGGATTCACTGAAGCTTTCTTT.

The chain couples TRBV11-1 to TRBJ1-1, with no clear D. The germline V and J ends were trimmed by 2 bases and 5 bases, with 18 bases remaining between them. This CDR3 contains 16 residues. Germline-derived CDR1 and CDR2 are SGHAT and FQDESV (reference sequence). The CDR3 protein is CASSLIERLGETEAFF. The CDR3, as DNA: TGTGCCAGCAGCTTAATCGAGAGGCTAGGAGAAACTGAAGCTTTCTTT.